Below, one T cell receptor beta chain is given with its context. This sample was taken from a study of blood T cell repertoires in COVID-19. Study as a whole: In each case, the material was cDNA or gDNA derived from T cells, B-cell-depleted T cells, or PBMCs.

The repertoire was sequenced with immunoSEQ multiplex PCR; TCRdb's copy has only in-frame clones and lacks some. The data contain some 74,000 clones, more than 75% of them singletons. Germline V gives CDR1 LNHDA, CDR2 SQIVND (reference sequence). The CDR3 is 13 residues long. V was pared by 9 bases and J by 5 bases, with 6 bases of the junction left unmatched. The sequence was obtained from a human donor in a cohort sampled during active COVID-19. The specimen was peripheral blood. The chain couples TRBV19 to TRBJ1-5, with 8 positions matching TRBD1. The CDR3 nucleotides are TGTGCCAGCGCGACAGGGGAAGATCAGCCCCAGCATTTT. This translates into CASATGEDQPQHF.